This T cell receptor (beta chain) was identified in a study of a mutant IDH1 vaccine in newly diagnosed glioma listed by TCRdb under 2021. Notes on the research overall: Patients were given eight vaccinations, in weeks 1, 3, 5, 7, 11, 15, 19 and 23, which matched visits V03 through V10. In the chemotherapy-containing groups, vaccination started alongside temozolomide cycles, whereas in patients who had radiotherapy alone it started 4-6 weeks after radiotherapy. Of the 32 treated patients, around 62% were male and approximately 40% were female, and the mean age was 40.4 years. Prior to enrollment, patients had been given standard therapy consisting of radiotherapy alone, temozolomide alone, or radiochemotherapy with temozolomide, with the combination given to most patients. Peripheral blood was collected at six visits: V03 (baseline), V05, V07, V10, V12 and V13. Longitudinal TCRB deep sequencing was performed for 20 to 25 treated patients wherever samples were available for exploratory analyses.

Paper-wide results and their limitations: Immune responses induced by the vaccine were seen in over 90% of patients across multiple MHC alleles. Changes in the top peripheral T cell clonotypes picked up by TCRB sequencing did not appear to be linked to pseudoprogression. The authors noted that analyses of patient blood samples could not be reproduced because of sample limitations. Availability determined which PBMC samples were chosen for TCRB deep sequencing.

As concerns this clone: No antigen is known for it. Base qualities were left out, and no much larger clone turns up one base away.

Spanning cysteine to phenylalanine, the CDR3 consists of 15 amino acids. CDR3 DNA is the only sequence kept; it has 45 bases, read in frame from the first base. CDR1 SNHLY and CDR2 FYNNEI are derived from the germline V gene. The V and J ends are trimmed by 0 bases and 5 bases, leaving 11 bases between them. To prepare the library, the immunoSEQ multiplex PCR assay was applied. Rearranged TCR beta chain sequences were amplified with the hsTCRB Kit following the manufacturer's protocol. Sequencing of TCRB libraries was carried out on an Illumina MiSeq. Per the authors' processing: The kit vendor's proprietary platform handled demultiplexing, trimming and gene mapping. Drawn from immuneACCESS, this table holds only the in-frame rearrangements with V and J called that TCRdb kept. Clones are partly lost; checked studies trace under half to an unresolved V gene and leave the rest unexplained. V and J calls and clone size are as listed in that table; D and trimming were resolved from the DNA. In this sample the table shows around 130,000 clones, around 77% of which occur a single time. The ten largest clones capture 5.5% of the sample.

The meaning of the sample's time point label: week 11, during vaccination. Every vaccine dose consisted of 300 ug of a 20-mer mutant IDH1 peptide in Montanide, administered subcutaneously together with topical imiquimod. All donors had newly diagnosed IDH1-mutant astrocytomas of WHO grade 3 or 4 that showed loss of nuclear ATRX. The samples were drawn from NOA16, a multicentre, single-arm, open-label phase I trial in Germany that tested a mutant IDH1 peptide vaccine in humans for the first time. Genomic DNA for TCRB sequencing was extracted from EDTA blood using the DNeasy Blood and Tissue Kit. The sequence came from a man aged 35 to 55 with glioma. The material sequenced was PBMCs, taken from a glioma patient whose treatment included an IDH1 peptide vaccine. This receptor chain uses TRBV2 and TRBJ2-1; TRBD1 is a possible D gene, resting on 5 matching bases. The CDR3 amino acid sequence is: CASSEAGLENNEQFF. The sequenced DNA is TGTGCCAGCAGTGAAGCGGGGCTTGAAAACAATGAGCAGTTCTTC.